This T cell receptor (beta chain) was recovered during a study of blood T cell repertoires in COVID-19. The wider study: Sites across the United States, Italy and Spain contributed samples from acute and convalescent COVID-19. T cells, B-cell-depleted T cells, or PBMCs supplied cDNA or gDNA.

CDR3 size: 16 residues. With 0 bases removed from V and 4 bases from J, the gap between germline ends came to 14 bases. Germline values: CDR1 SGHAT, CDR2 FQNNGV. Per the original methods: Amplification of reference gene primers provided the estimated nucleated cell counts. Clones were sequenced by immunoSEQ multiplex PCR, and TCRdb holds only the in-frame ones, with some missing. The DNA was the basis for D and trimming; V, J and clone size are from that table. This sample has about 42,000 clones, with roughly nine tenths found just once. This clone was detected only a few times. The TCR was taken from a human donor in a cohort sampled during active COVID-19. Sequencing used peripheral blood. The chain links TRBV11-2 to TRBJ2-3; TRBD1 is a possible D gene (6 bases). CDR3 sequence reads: CASSLETWGRADTQYF. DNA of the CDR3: TGTGCCAGCAGCTTAGAAACTTGGGGGCGGGCAGATACGCAGTATTTT.